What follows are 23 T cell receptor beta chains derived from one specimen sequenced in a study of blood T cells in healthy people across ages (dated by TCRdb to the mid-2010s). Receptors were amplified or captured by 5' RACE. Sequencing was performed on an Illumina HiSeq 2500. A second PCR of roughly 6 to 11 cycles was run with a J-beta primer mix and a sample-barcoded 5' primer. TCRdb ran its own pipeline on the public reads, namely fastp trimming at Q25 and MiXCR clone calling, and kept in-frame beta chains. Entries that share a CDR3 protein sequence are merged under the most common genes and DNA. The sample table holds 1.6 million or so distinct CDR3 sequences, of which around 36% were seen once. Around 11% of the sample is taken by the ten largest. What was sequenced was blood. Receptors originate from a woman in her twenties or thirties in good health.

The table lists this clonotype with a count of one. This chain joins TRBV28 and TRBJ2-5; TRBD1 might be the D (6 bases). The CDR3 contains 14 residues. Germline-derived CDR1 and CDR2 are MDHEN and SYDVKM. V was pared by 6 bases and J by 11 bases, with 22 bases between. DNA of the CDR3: TGTGCCAGCAGCGGGACATCGAGTCGGTGGGAGCAGTACTTC. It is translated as CASSGTSSRWEQYF.

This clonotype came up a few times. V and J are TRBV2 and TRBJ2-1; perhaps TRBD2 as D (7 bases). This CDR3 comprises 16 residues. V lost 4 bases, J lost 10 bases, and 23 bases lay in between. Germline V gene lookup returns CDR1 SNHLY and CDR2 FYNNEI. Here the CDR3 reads CASSAVLGGPSAEQFF. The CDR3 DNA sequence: TGTGCCAGCAGTGCGGTTCTCGGGGGGCCGTCAGCCGAGCAGTTCTTC.

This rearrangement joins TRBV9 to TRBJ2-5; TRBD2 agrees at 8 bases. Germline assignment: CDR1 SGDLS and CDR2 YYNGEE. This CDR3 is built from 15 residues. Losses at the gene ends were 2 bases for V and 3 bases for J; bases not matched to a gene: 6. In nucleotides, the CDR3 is TGTGCCAGCAGCGTCAGCGGGGGACTTGAAGAGACCCAGTACTTC. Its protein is CASSVSGGLEETQYF.

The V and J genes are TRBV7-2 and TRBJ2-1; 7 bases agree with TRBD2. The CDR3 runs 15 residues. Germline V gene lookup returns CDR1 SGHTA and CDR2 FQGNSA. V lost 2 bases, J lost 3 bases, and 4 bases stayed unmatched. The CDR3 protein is CASSLTGEGYNEQFF. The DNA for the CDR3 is TGTGCCAGCAGCTTAACGGGGGAGGGCTACAATGAGCAGTTCTTC.

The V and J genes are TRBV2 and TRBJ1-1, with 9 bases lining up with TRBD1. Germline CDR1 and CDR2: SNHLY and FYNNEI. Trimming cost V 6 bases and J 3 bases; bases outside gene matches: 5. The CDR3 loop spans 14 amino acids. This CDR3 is CASSTGGGYTEAFF. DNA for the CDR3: TGTGCCAGCAGCACAGGGGGCGGCTACACTGAAGCTTTCTTT. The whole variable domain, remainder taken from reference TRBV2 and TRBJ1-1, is EPEVTQTPSHQVTQMGQEVILRCVPISNHLYFYWYRQILGQKVEFLVSFYNNEISEKSEIFDDQFSVERPDGSNFTLKIRSTKLEDSAMYFCASSTGGGYTEAFFGQGTRLTVV.

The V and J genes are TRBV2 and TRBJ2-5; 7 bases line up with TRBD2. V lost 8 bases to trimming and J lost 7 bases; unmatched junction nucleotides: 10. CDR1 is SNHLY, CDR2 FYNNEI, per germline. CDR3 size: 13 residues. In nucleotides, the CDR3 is TGTGCCAGCTCCTACGGGGGGACTGGGACCCAGTACTTC. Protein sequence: CASSYGGTGTQYF.

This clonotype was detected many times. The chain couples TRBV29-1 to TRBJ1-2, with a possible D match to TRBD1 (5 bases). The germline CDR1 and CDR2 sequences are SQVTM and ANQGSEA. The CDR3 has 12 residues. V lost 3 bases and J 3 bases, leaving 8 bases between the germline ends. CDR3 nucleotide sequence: TGCAGCGTTGATTTAGGGGACTATGGCTACACCTTC. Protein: CSVDLGDYGYTF.

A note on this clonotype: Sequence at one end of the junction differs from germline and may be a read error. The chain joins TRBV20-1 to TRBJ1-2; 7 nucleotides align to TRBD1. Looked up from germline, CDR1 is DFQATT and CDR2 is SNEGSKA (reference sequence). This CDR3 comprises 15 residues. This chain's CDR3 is CSASRQGEGNCGYTF. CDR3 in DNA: TGCAGTGCTAGCCGACAGGGAGAGGGTAACTGTGGCTACACCTTC.

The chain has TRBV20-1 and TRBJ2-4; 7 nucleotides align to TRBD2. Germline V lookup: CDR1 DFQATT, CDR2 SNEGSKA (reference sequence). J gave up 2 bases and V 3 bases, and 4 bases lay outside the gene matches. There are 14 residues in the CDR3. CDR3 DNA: TGCAGTGCTAGTAGCGGGCCTCCCAAAAACATTCAGTACTTC. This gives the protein CSASSGPPKNIQYF.

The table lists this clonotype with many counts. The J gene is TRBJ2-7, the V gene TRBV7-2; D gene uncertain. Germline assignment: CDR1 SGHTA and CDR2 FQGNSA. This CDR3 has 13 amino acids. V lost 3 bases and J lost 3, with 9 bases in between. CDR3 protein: CASSLQPGYEQYF. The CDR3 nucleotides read TGTGCCAGCAGCTTGCAACCAGGCTACGAGCAGTACTTC.

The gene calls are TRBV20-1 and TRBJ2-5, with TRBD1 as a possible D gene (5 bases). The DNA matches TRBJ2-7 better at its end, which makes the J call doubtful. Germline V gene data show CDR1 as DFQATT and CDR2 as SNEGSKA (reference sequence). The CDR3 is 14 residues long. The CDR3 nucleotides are TGCAGTGCTAGAGATCCGGCAGGGCCCGGCGAGCAGTACTTC. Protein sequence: CSARDPAGPGEQYF.

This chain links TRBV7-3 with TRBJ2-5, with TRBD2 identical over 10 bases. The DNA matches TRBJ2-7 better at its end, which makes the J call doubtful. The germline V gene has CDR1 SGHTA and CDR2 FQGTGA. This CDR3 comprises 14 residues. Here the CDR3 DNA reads TGTGCCAGCAGCCTCCCGGGACTAGCGTACGAGCAGTACTTC. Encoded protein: CASSLPGLAYEQYF.

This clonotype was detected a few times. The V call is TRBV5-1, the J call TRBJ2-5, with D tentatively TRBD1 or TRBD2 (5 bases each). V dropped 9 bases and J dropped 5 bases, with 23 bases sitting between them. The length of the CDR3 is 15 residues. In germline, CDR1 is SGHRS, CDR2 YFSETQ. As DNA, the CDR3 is TGCGCCACCGGATCCTTACCGGGACCTAAGGAGACCCAGTACTTC. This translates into CATGSLPGPKETQYF.

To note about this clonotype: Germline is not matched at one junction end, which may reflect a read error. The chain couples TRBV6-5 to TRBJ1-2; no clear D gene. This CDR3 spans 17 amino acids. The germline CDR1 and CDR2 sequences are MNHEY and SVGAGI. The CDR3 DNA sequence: TGTGCCTGCAGTTCGAACCCGGTGCCGGGAGGGTTGTATGGCTACACCTTC. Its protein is CACSSNPVPGGLYGYTF.

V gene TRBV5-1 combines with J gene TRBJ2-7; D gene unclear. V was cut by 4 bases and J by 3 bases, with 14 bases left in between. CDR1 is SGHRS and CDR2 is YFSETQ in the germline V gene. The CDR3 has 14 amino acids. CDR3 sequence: CASSPSKEFYEQYF. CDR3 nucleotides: TGCGCCAGCAGCCCGTCAAAGGAGTTCTACGAGCAGTACTTC. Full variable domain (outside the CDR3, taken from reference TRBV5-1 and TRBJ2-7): KAGVTQTPRYLIKTRGQQVTLSCSPISGHRSVSWYQQTPGQGLQFLFEYFSETQRNKGNFPGRFSGRQFSNSRSEMNVSTLELGDSALYLCASSPSKEFYEQYFGPGTRLTVT.

The CDR3 region has the DNA TGTGCCAGCAGCCAACTCCCGGGACTAGCGGGATTTGATACGCAGTATTTT. Its translation: CASSQLPGLAGFDTQYF. The V and J genes are TRBV7-3 and TRBJ2-3; 13 bases map to TRBD2. This CDR3 contains 17 residues. With 5 bases clipped from V and 6 bases from J, the junction kept 11 bases outside the gene matches. CDR1 is SGHTA and CDR2 is FQGTGA in the germline V gene.

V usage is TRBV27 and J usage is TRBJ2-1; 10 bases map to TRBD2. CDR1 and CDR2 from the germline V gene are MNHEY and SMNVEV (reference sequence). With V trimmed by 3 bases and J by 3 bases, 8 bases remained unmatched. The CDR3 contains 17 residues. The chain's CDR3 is CASSFSGRAYLYNEQFF. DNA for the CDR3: TGTGCCAGCAGTTTCAGCGGGAGGGCCTATCTCTACAATGAGCAGTTCTTC.

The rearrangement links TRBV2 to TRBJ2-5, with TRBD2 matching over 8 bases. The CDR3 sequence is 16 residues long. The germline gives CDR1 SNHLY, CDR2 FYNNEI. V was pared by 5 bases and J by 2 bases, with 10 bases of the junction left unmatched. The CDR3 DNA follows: TGTGCCAGCAGTACTCGACTAGCGAGAATTCAAGAGACCCAGTACTTC. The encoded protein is CASSTRLARIQETQYF.

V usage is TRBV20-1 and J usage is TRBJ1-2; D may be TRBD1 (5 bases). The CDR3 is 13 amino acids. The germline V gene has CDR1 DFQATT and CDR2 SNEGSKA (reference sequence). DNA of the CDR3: TGCAGCTCCCAGGGATCTTCTGATTTGAGCTACACCTTC. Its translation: CSSQGSSDLSYTF.

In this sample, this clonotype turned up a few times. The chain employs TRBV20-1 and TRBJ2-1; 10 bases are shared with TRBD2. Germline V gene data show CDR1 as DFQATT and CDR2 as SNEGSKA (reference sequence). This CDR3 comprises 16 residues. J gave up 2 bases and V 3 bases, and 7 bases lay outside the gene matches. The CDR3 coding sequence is TGCAGTGCTAGCCCCCTAGCGGGAGACACCTACAATGAGCAGTTCTTC. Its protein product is CSASPLAGDTYNEQFF.

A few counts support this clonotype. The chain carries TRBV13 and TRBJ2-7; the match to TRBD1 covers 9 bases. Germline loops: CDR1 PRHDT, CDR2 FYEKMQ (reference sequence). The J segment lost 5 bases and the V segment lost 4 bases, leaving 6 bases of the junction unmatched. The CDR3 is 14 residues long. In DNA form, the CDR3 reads TGTGCCAGCAGCTCCGGGACAGGGTTCAACGAGCAGTACTTC. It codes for CASSSGTGFNEQYF.

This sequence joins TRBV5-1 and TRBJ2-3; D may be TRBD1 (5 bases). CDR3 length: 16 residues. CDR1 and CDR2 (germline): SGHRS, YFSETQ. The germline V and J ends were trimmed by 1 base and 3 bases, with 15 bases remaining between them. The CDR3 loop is CASSLNPRGSTDTQYF. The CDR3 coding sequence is TGCGCCAGCAGCTTGAACCCTAGGGGAAGTACAGATACGCAGTATTTT.

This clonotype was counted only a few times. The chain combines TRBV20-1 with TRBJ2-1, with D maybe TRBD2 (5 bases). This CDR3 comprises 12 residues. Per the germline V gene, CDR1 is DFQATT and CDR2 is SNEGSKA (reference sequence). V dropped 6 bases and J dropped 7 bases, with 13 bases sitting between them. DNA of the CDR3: TGCAGTGCCAGGTCGACGGGAAATGAGCAGTTCTTC. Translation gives CSARSTGNEQFF.